This T cell receptor (beta chain) appears in the sequencing data of a study of T cells after posttransplantation cyclophosphamide. Libraries were prepared by immunoSEQ multiplex PCR; TCRdb keeps only in-frame clonotypes and omits some of them. Of about 20,000 clones listed, 98% are singletons. The germline CDR1 and CDR2 sequences are LGHNA and YNFKEQ. The CDR3 extends over 14 amino acids. For this clone: The target antigen is unknown. Mismatch with germline at one junction end may stem from a read error.

Study outcomes and limitations: TRB clonality was highly associated with recipient CMV seropositivity and reactivation.

Cells defined as naive were viable CD3+CD4+ or CD3+CD8+ and CCR7+CD45RA+CD45RO-CD95-CD27+CD28+. The related graft donor's blood sample was taken on the day of bone marrow donation. Sequenced sample: naive CD4+ T cells sorted from PBMCs. The TCR originated in a man between 35 and 55 years old in good health, CMV-negative, and a related stem cell transplant donor. The J gene is TRBJ1-5, the V gene TRBV4-2; D not resolved. The CDR3 sequence is CASSQWGGSQPQNF. In DNA, the CDR3 is TGTGCCAGCAGCCAGTGGGGAGGCAGTCAGCCCCAGAATTTT.